Many counts were recorded for the clone carrying this T cell receptor (beta chain). CDR1 is DFQATT and CDR2 is SNEGSKA in the germline V gene (reference sequence). Unmatched junction bases numbered 12, after V lost 5 bases and J lost 4 bases. The CDR3 is 16 residues long. These data belong to a study of neurological immune-mediated disorders. TCRdb re-called the 5' RACE reads through MiXCR, storing one row per CDR3 protein. The sample contains 75,000 to 80,000 distinct CDR3 sequences, less than 5.5% of which appear only once. The source of this sequence is a woman aged 25 to 39 with multiple sclerosis. Sequenced: PBMCs. This chain joins TRBV20-1 and TRBJ2-3; 10 bases line up with TRBD2. The chain's CDR3 is CSAETLAGSNPDTQYF. The CDR3 region has the DNA TGCAGTGCTGAGACACTAGCGGGATCGAACCCAGATACGCAGTATTTT.